This TCR beta chain is drawn from a study of CXCR3-negative and CXCR3-positive naive CD8 T cells (dated by TCRdb to about 2019). Some background on the complete study: In total, about 150 million TRB reads were obtained, or roughly 1.5 +/- 0.3 million reads per library. Diversity and physicochemical repertoire analyses were performed on around 10 donors pooled from two independent experiments. Naive subsets from 5 or 6 donors and memory cells from 3 donors were included in the TRBV-TRBJ cluster analysis. Study-wide findings and limitations: Freshly isolated PBMCs were used for most assays because CXCR3 expression partially decreased after cryopreservation. TRB CDR3s from CXCR3-positive naive cells showed higher hydrophobicity (lower Kidera factor 4), lower energy, and higher strength and volume indices than CXCR3-negative naive cells. Within the same donor, TRBV-TRBJ usage looked similar between naive CXCR3-negative and CXCR3-positive cells, but memory cells had distinct patterns. Both naive subsets had comparably high repertoire diversity, while memory CD8+ T cells had much lower repertoire diversity. Because surface CD5, which has been linked to self-reactivity in mice, was comparable between naive subsets, TCR interaction strength was also inferred from TRB CDR3 physicochemical properties.

Each CD8+ T cell subset was flow-sorted in triplicate, with roughly 330,000 cells per subset placed directly into RLT lysis buffer. To keep memory contaminants out, a stringent definition of naive CD8+ T cells was applied: CD45RO-CCR7+CD27+CD95-. Standard density gradient centrifugation was used to isolate peripheral blood mononuclear cells from buffy coats. A FACSAria III was used to flow-sort naive CD8+ T cells into CXCR3-negative and CXCR3-positive populations. Total RNA was extracted from sorted cells using an RNeasy Mini Kit. On this clonotype: Which antigen it targets is not known.

This sample was sequenced with a NextSeq 550. The Human TCR Profiling Kit (MiLaboratory) was used to prepare UMI-labeled 5' RACE TRB cDNA libraries. cDNA synthesis used the entire amount of extracted RNA, and PCR amplification then used the entire amount of cDNA produced. Libraries were prepared in parallel using an identical number of PCR cycles. On the authors' methods: With a requirement of at least two reads per UMI, MIGEC and MiXCR extracted about 50,000 +/- 10,000 unique UMI-labeled TRB cDNA molecules per library. On average, about 40,000 +/- 10,000 functional in-frame TRB CDR3 nucleotide clonotypes lacking stop codons were found per library. Diversity metrics, including normalized Shannon-Wiener and Chao1, were computed in VDJtools after downsampling to 5000 UMI-labeled TRB molecules per sample. Clonotype-size-weighted physicochemical properties of the central five CDR3 residues (interaction energy, strength, volume and Kidera factor 4) were computed in VDJtools. Following TCRdb reprocessing, every CDR3 protein sequence forms one entry, and DNA is not provided. The V and J calls here are based on TCRdb, not the publication. This sample's clone table shows some 150,000 distinct CDR3 sequences. 0.41% of the sample comes from the top ten.

Input material: naive CXCR3+ CD8+ T cells from blood. Interpreted using the paper, the cell subset or site label stands for: CD45RO-CCR7+CD27+CD95- naive CD8+ T cells expressing CXCR3 (TNR3+). The sequence came from a human donor in good health. Some clones in this sample may be carry-over from other donors' samples.

CDR3 reads: CASSKGAEQYF. The V and J genes are TRBV7-6 and TRBJ2-7; the D call of TRBD1 rests on TCRdb alone, since no DNA is present to check it. CDR1 and CDR2, per the germline V gene, are SGHVS and FNYEAQ. Including the terminal cysteine and phenylalanine, the CDR3 comprises 11 residues. No DNA has been recorded.